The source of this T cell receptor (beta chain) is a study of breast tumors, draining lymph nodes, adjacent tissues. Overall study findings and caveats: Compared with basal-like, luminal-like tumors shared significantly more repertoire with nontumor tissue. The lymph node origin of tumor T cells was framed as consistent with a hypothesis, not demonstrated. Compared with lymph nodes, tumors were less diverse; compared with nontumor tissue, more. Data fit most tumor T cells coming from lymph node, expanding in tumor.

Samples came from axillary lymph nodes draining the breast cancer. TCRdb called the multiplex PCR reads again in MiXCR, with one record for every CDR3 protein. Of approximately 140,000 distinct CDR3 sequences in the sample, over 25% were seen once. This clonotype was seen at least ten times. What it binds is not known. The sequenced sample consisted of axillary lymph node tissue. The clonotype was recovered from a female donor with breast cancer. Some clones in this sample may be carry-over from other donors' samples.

The CDR3 protein is CASSSQGRASGNTIYF. In DNA, the CDR3 is TGTGCCAGCAGTTCACAGGGGCGGGCCTCTGGAAACACCATATATTTT. This chain connects TRBV6-6 to TRBJ1-3; 7 bases are a match to TRBD1. CDR3 length: 16 amino acids. Germline CDR1 MNHNY, CDR2 SVGAGI (reference sequence). V was pared by 4 bases and J by 0 bases, with 6 bases of the junction left unmatched.